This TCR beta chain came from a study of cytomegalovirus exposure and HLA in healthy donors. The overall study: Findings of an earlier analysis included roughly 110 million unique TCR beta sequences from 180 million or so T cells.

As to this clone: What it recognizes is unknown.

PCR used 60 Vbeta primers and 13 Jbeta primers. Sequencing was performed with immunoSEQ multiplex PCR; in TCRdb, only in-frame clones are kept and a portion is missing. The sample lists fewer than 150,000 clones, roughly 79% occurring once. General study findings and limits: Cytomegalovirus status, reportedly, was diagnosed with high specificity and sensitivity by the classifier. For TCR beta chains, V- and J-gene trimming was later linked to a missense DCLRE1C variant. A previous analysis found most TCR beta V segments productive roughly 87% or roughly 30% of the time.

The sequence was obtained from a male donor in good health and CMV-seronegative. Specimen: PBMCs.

CDR3 sequence (DNA): TGTGCCAGCAGCCTTTATTGGGGACAGGGGGAAAGAAGGGACACTGAAGCTTTCTTT. It specifies CASSLYWGQGERRDTEAFF. This sequence joins TRBV27 and TRBJ1-1; 11 bases align to TRBD1. J gave up 3 bases and V 6 bases, and 18 bases lay outside the gene matches. CDR3 length: 19 amino acids. Germline V gene sequence: CDR1 MNHEY, CDR2 SMNVEV (reference sequence).